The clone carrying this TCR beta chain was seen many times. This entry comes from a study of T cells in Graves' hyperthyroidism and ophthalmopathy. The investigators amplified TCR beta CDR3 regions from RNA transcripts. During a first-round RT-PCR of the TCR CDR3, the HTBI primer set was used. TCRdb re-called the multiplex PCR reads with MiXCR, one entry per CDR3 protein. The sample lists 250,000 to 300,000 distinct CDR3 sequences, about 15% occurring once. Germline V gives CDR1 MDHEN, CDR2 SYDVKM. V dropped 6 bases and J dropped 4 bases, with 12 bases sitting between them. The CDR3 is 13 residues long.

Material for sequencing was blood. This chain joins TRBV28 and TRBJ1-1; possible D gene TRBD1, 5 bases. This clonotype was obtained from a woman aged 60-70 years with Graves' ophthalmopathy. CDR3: CASSREFSTEAFF. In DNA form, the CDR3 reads TGTGCCAGCAGCAGGGAGTTTAGCACTGAAGCTTTCTTT.